The 10 T cell receptor beta chains reported below all come from one sample, sequenced in a study of shared clonotypes between healthy human individuals (dated by TCRdb to about 2020). The library was built by means of the immunoSEQ multiplex PCR assay. The source is immuneACCESS, and TCRdb retained only in-frame sequences with V and J called. Part of the clones is not carried over; for the studies checked, unresolved V genes explain less than half of this, and the remainder is unexplained. The sample table lists over 1.5 million clones, 98% of them with a count of one. 0.4% to 0.55% of the sample is taken by the ten largest. The sample comprised naive CD4+ T cells sorted from blood. Explained via the paper, the cell subset or site label denotes: CD45RA+ positively selected. Receptors were obtained from a man younger than 45 in good health.

This rearrangement joins TRBV28 to TRBJ2-1, with 10 bases fitting TRBD2. This CDR3 region has 15 residues. Germline-derived CDR1 and CDR2 are MDHEN and SYDVKM. Trimming took 4 bases from V and 3 from J; bases not matched to a gene: 3. The CDR3 spells CASSSLAGIYNEQFF. The CDR3 nucleotides read TGTGCCAGCAGTTCACTAGCGGGAATCTACAATGAGCAGTTCTTC.

This chain uses TRBV7-7 with TRBJ2-5; D is possibly TRBD1 (6 bases). The CDR3 has 14 amino acids. V lost 8 bases and J 1 base, leaving 14 bases between the germline ends. CDR1 and CDR2 (germline): SSHAT, FNYEAQ (reference sequence). CDR3 region: CASGKGVSQETQYF. DNA of the CDR3: TGTGCCAGCGGGAAGGGGGTATCCCAAGAGACCCAGTACTTC.

The genes are TRBV18 and TRBJ1-2, with D tentatively TRBD1 (5 bases). V lost 2 bases and J lost 2, with 12 bases in between. The V gene's germline CDR1 is KGHSH and CDR2 LQKENI. The CDR3 loop spans 15 amino acids. This CDR3 is CASSPGALQNYGYTF. For the CDR3, the DNA is TGTGCCAGCTCACCAGGGGCGCTACAGAACTATGGCTACACCTTC.

The rearrangement links TRBV19 to TRBJ2-3; a weak D match, TRBD1 (5 bases). CDR1 and CDR2 from the germline V gene are LNHDA and SQIVND (reference sequence). The CDR3 extends over 14 amino acids. V lost 1 base and J 5 bases, leaving 10 bases between the germline ends. The CDR3 sequence is CASSIGLREDTQYF. The CDR3 DNA reads as TGTGCCAGTAGTATAGGCCTCAGGGAAGATACGCAGTATTTT.

This clone was seen a single time. The chain carries TRBV9 and TRBJ1-2, with D maybe TRBD1 (5 bases). CDR1 is SGDLS, CDR2 YYNGEE, per germline. The CDR3 runs 15 residues. Trimming shortened V by 4 bases and J by 6 bases, and 19 bases separated the two germline ends. The DNA of the CDR3 is TGTGCCAGCAGCTCAACCCCCGGCAGGGTCGATGGCTACACCTTC. Protein: CASSSTPGRVDGYTF.

This chain links TRBV28 with TRBJ2-7; D unclear. Trimming shortened V by 5 bases and J by 3 bases, and 8 bases separated the two germline ends. In germline, CDR1 is MDHEN, CDR2 SYDVKM. This CDR3 is 12 amino acids long. Here the CDR3 DNA reads TGTGCCAGCAGTCGCCGCCTCTACGAGCAGTACTTC. It is translated as CASSRRLYEQYF.

The chain combines TRBV27 with TRBJ2-7; D may match TRBD1 or TRBD2 (5 bases each). The CDR3 runs to 14 residues. V lost 2 bases and J lost 1, with 9 bases in between. CDR1 is MNHEY, CDR2 SMNVEV, per germline (reference sequence). As DNA, the CDR3 is TGTGCCAGCAGTTTAATTGGGGGATCCTACGAGCAGTACTTC. The encoded protein is CASSLIGGSYEQYF.

The J gene is TRBJ1-1, the V gene TRBV6-5; D is unclear. This CDR3 comprises 15 residues. Germline CDR1 and CDR2: MNHEY and SVGAGI. V shed 6 bases and J shed 0 bases, with 14 bases lying between them. The CDR3 nucleotides are TGTGCCAGCAGCCATATCAGTATAATGAACACTGAAGCTTTCTTT. It is translated as CASSHISIMNTEAFF.

The chain links TRBV27 to TRBJ2-3; 8 bases fit TRBD2. With V trimmed by 2 bases and J by 7 bases, 8 bases remained unmatched. Germline lookup yields CDR1 MNHEY and CDR2 SMNVEV (reference sequence). This CDR3 comprises 15 residues. The CDR3 nucleotides are TGTGCCAGCAGTTTAATGGGCGGGAGGAGATATACGCAGTATTTT. Its protein is CASSLMGGRRYTQYF.

The rearrangement links TRBV7-3 to TRBJ2-5; D call uncertain. Trimming took 5 bases from V and 1 from J, leaving 8 bases between them. Germline CDR1 and CDR2: SGHTA and FQGTGA. The CDR3 totals 13 residues. The CDR3 region is CASSLRTQETQYF. The CDR3 nucleotides are TGTGCCAGCAGCCTGAGGACCCAAGAGACCCAGTACTTC.